This entry lists 3 T cell receptor beta chains sequenced from one sample in a study of CD8+ T cells in alopecia areata. Following RNA extraction, reverse transcription yielded cDNA that acted as the sequencing template. Method: immunoSEQ multiplex PCR; TCRdb's copy keeps in-frame clones and lacks some. The sample carries fewer than 250,000 clones, roughly two fifths recorded once. Regarding treatment: oral pan-JAK inhibitor, 5-10 mg twice daily. The sample was CD4+ T cells sorted from blood, taken at week 34, from a patient treated with tofacitinib. Receptor source: a human donor with alopecia areata.

This clone was detected a few times. This chain connects TRBV7-9 to TRBJ2-7; D remains ambiguous. This CDR3 has 15 residues. Trimming cost V 5 bases and J 5 bases, with 19 bases left between them. Germline V gives CDR1 SEHNR, CDR2 FQNEAQ (reference sequence). The CDR3 sequence: CASSLNRPDWDEQYF. As DNA, the CDR3 is TGTGCCAGCAGCCTAAACCGCCCCGACTGGGACGAGCAGTACTTC.

This chain connects TRBV19 to TRBJ1-2, with D tentatively TRBD1 (5 bases). Germline V gene data show CDR1 as LNHDA and CDR2 as SQIVND (reference sequence). Trimming removed 4 bases at V and 4 bases at J, with 10 bases between. CDR3 length: 13 amino acids. CDR3 amino acids: CASSTGPSYGYTF. CDR3 nucleotide sequence: TGTGCCAGTAGTACGGGACCGAGCTATGGCTACACCTTC.

This clone has just a few counts. The J gene is TRBJ2-1, the V gene TRBV13; 8 bases align to TRBD2. CDR1 and CDR2 from the germline V gene are PRHDT and FYEKMQ (reference sequence). The CDR3 has 17 residues. The V segment lost 1 base and the J segment 2 bases; nucleotides outside the gene matches: 7. CDR3 DNA sequence: TGTGCCAGCAGCTTAGTTCGACGGGGACTAGCCTACAATGAGCAGTTCTTC. Its translation: CASSLVRRGLAYNEQFF.